The 9 T cell receptor beta chains presented below share a single source sample, sequenced in a study of long-term antiretroviral therapy in people with HIV. Version v3.0 of the immunoSEQ assay ran at survey level. TCRdb keeps only in-frame clones here, not all; method: immunoSEQ multiplex PCR. The repertoire includes about 48,000 clones, around 84% of them detected once, and around 3% sits in the top ten. The material sequenced was unsorted PBMCs, taken 0.8 years after starting antiretroviral therapy. The origin of the receptors is a woman aged 18-29 years with HIV.

V and J are TRBV15 and TRBJ1-3; D unclear. The germline V and J ends were trimmed by 2 bases and 0 bases, with 8 bases remaining between them. The CDR3 is 15 residues long. Per germline, CDR1 LNHNV and CDR2 YYDKDF (reference sequence). CDR3 in DNA: TGTGCCACCAGCAGAAACGCGATCTCTGGAAACACCATATATTTT. Amino acid sequence: CATSRNAISGNTIYF.

This chain uses TRBV10-1 with TRBJ2-1; TRBD2 is a possible D gene (6 bases). The CDR3 extends over 14 amino acids. Trimming left V 6 bases short and J 10 bases short, with 19 bases between. From germline, CDR1 is WNHNN and CDR2 SYGVQD (reference sequence). The CDR3 sequence is CASSERMGLREQFF. For the CDR3, the DNA is TGCGCCAGCAGCGAACGAATGGGACTCCGAGAGCAGTTCTTC.

A single count supports this clone. The rearrangement links TRBV10-3 to TRBJ2-5; D is undetermined. The germline V gene encodes CDR1 ENHRY and CDR2 SYGVKD. V lost 0 bases and J 4 bases, leaving 3 bases between the germline ends. The CDR3 is 12 residues long. In DNA, the CDR3 is TGTGCCATCAGTGAGTCGGGAGAGACCCAGTACTTC. Translated, it gives CAISESGETQYF.

The gene calls are TRBV6-6 and TRBJ1-5; D gene uncertain. The CDR3 consists of 13 residues. Germline V gene sequence: CDR1 MNHNY, CDR2 SVGAGI (reference sequence). Trimming took 2 bases from V and 4 from J, leaving 6 bases between them. The CDR3 protein is CASSYGQNQPQHF. DNA of the CDR3: TGTGCCAGCAGTTACGGTCAGAATCAGCCCCAGCATTTT.

The chain carries TRBV7-6 and TRBJ1-3; 8 positions match TRBD1. With V trimmed by 5 bases and J by 1 base, 10 bases remained unmatched. This CDR3 contains 17 residues. CDR1 and CDR2 from the germline V gene are SGHVS and FNYEAQ. CDR3 nucleotide sequence: TGTGCCAGCAGCGCCACACCGACAGGGGCTTCTGGAAACACCATATATTTT. This gives the protein CASSATPTGASGNTIYF.

The J gene is TRBJ2-1, the V gene TRBV7-9, with TRBD2 identical over 14 bases. CDR1 SEHNR and CDR2 FQNEAQ come from the germline V gene (reference sequence). With 1 base clipped from V and 3 bases from J, the junction kept 2 bases outside the gene matches. This CDR3 is built from 17 residues. CDR3 amino acids: CASSLGGLAGDYNEQFF. The CDR3 region has the DNA TGTGCCAGCAGCTTAGGGGGACTAGCGGGGGACTACAATGAGCAGTTCTTC.

The chain has TRBV7-2 and TRBJ2-1, with D possibly being TRBD2 (5 bases). CDR3 length: 14 amino acids. Per germline, CDR1 SGHTA and CDR2 FQGNSA. The ends were cut back, 6 bases at V and 2 bases at J, with 11 bases in the middle. The CDR3 here is CASRSGFTYNEQFF. As DNA, the CDR3 is TGTGCCAGCAGGAGCGGCTTTACCTACAATGAGCAGTTCTTC.

CDR3 DNA sequence: TGCGCCAGCAGCTCTTCTCTCCAAGAGACCCAGTACTTC. Amino acids: CASSSSLQETQYF. J is TRBJ2-5 and V is TRBV5-1; D uncertain. The germline V gene encodes CDR1 SGHRS and CDR2 YFSETQ. V was pared by 3 bases and J by 1 base, with 7 bases between. The CDR3 length is 13 residues.

The J gene is TRBJ2-7, the V gene TRBV11-2; D is ambiguous. V lost 6 bases to trimming and J lost 7 bases, with 19 bases between them. Germline CDR1 SGHAT, CDR2 FQNNGV. The CDR3 runs to 14 residues. The CDR3 here is CASSKFRLMQEQYF. The DNA of the CDR3 is TGTGCCAGCAGTAAATTCCGTTTGATGCAAGAGCAGTACTTC.